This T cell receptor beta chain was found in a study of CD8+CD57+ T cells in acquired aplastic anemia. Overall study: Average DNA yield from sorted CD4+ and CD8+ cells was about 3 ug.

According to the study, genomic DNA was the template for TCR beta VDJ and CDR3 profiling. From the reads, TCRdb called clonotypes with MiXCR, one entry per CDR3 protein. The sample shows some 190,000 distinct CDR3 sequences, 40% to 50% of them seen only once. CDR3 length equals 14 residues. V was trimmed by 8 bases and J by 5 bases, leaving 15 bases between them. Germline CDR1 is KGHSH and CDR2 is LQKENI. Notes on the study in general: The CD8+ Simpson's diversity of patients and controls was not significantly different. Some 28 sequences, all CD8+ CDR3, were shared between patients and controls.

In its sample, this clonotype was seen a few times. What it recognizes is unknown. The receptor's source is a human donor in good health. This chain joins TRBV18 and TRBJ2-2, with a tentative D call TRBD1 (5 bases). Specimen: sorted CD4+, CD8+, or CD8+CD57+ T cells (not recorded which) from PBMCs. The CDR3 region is CASRLTDRTGELFF. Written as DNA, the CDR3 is TGTGCCAGCCGGTTGACAGATAGGACCGGGGAGCTGTTTTTT.